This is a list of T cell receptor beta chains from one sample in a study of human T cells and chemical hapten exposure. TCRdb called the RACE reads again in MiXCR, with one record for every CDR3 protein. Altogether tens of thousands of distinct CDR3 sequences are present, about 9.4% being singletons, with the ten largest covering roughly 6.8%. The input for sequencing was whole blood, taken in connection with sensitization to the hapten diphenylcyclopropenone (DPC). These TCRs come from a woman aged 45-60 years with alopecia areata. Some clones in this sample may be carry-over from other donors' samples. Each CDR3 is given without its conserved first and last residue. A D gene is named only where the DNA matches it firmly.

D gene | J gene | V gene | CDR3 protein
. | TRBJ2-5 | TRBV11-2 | ASGVGGVFQETQY
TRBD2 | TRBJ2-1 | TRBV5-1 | ASSWTSGSYEQF
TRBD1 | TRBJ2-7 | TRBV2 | ASRAMTGISYEQY
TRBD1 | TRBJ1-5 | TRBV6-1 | ARGTGVVQPQH
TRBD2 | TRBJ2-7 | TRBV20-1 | SAPRSGRYEQY
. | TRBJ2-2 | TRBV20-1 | SARDSARGRDTGELF
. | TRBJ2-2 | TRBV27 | ASSLAGVQNTGELF
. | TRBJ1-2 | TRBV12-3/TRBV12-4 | ASSFRTVDGYT
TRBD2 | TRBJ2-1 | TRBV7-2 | ASSRNVAAGELNEQF
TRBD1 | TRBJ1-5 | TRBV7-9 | ASSSTGDQPQH
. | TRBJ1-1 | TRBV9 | ASSEPAEAF
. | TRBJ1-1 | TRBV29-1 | SVEGGAF
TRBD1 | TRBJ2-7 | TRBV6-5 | ASSSARQGAGYEQY
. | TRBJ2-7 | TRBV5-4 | ASSKETSYEQY
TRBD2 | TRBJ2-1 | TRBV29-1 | SVRAGAQF
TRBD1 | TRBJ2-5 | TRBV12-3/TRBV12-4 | ASSFWGQGPGETQY
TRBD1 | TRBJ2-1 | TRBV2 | ASLRDSPFDEQF
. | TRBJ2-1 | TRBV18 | ASSPTAGVRDEQF
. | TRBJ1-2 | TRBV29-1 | SVVSTYYT
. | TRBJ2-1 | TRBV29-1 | SVEAVGQF
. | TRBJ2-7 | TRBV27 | ASSSQAIYEQY
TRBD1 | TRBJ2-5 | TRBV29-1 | SDAGTEGGTQY
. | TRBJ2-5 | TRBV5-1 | ASSLAGSRGGRETQY
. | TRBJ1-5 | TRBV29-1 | SASGASNQPQH
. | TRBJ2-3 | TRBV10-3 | AISLTGPSTDTQY
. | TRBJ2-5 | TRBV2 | ASRTDTFQETQY
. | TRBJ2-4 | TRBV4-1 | ASSQRQESKNIQY
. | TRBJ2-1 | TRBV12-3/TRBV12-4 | ASSPSRRTYNEQF
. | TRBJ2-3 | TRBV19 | ASSIAAGPEDTQY
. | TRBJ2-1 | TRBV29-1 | SATQRYNEQF
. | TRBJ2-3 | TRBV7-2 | ASSFEPNTDTQY
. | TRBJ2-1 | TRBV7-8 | ASSLAIQVSQF
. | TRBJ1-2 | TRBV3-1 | ASSQGGRGYT
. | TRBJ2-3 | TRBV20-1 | SARVTGNTQY
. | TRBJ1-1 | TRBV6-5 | ASSYQGTNTEAF
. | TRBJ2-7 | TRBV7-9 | ASSFADTYEQY
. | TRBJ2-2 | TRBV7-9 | ASSLGGFANTGELF
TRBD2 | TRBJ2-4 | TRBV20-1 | SARGLAGGLGNIQY
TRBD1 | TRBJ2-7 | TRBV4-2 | ASSQQNRGPGSYEQY
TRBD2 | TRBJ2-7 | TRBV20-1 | SARVVGRAHEQY
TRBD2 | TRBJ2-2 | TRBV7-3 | ASSLLGSGREGELF
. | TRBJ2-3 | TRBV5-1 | ASSLDEGERSQY
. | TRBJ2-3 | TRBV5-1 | ASRSLSSTDTQY
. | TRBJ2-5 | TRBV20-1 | SAKPPGARAQY